This T cell receptor (beta chain) was captured by sequencing in a study of blood T cell repertoires in COVID-19. CDR3 size: 18 residues. The germline V gene encodes CDR1 MNHEY and CDR2 SVGEGT. J lost 6 bases, V lost 0 bases, and 14 bases had no gene match. Produced via immunoSEQ multiplex PCR; TCRdb's table is partial and in-frame only. The table has 220,000 or so clones, approximately 80% seen once. The TCR comes from a woman between 55 and 75 years old who had recovered from COVID-19. The source material was PBMCs or T cells enriched from blood (not recorded which). The chain is built from TRBV6-2 or TRBV6-3 and TRBJ2-3; 8 positions agree with TRBD2. This chain's CDR3 is CASSYSPLAGSRSDTQYF. CDR3 coding DNA: TGTGCCAGCAGTTACTCACCGTTAGCGGGGTCTAGGTCGGATACGCAGTATTTT.